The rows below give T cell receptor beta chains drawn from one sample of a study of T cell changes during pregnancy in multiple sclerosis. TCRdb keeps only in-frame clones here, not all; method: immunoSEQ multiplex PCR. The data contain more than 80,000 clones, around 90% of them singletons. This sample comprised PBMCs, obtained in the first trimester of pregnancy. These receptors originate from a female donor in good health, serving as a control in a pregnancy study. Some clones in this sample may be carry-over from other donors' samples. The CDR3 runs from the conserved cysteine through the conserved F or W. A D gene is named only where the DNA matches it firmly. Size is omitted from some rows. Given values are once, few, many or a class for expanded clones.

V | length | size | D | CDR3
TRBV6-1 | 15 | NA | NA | CASSEGGGGDYGYTF
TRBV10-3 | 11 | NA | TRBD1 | CAISGGQGAFF
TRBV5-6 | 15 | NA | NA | CASSPQFKGYNEQFF
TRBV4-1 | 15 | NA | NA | CASSQVAREVYGYTF
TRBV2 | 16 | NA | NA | CASRPAVSGVKTEAFF
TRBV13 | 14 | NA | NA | CASSLGQGRQPQHF
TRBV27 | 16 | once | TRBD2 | CASSLSVSGGYNEQFF
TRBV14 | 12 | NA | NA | CASSQVQASLYF
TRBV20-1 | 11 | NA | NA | CSAREGTEAFF
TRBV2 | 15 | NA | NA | CASSPANSGANVLTF
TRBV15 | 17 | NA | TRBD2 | CATSRSLAGGSYNEQFF
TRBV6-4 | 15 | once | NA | CASSAVGATNYGYTF
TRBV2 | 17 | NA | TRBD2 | CASTRTTSGRYQETQYF
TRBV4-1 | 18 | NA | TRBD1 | CASSQSLAPDRGNYGYTF
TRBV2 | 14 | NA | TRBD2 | CASAREGPGDTQYF
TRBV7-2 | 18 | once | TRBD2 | CASSLVRRSSGSTDTQYF
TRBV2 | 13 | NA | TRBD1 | CASRQGVGTEAFF